One and the same sample provided the 11 T cell receptor beta chains below, sequenced in a study of shared clonotypes between healthy human individuals. Here immunoSEQ multiplex PCR was the method, and the copy in TCRdb shows in-frame clones only, minus some. The table has around 350,000 clones, about 70% seen once. Sequencing input: memory CD4+ T cells sorted from blood. Subset: CD45RA-negative fraction. The receptors here all came from a young man in good health.

The chain recombines TRBV5-4 with TRBJ2-7; 9 positions match TRBD1. The CDR3 runs to 16 residues. V trimming: 5 bases; J trimming: 2 bases; junction bases outside the gene matches: 11. Germline lookup yields CDR1 SGHNT and CDR2 YYREEE (reference sequence). Here the CDR3 DNA reads TGTGCCAGCAGTCGTCTTCCGGGACAGGGAGCCTACGAGCAGTACTTC. The encoded protein is CASSRLPGQGAYEQYF.

The chain uses TRBV7-2 and TRBJ2-5; D is unclear. The CDR3 length is 12 residues. Trimming took 4 bases from V and 6 from J, leaving 9 bases between them. Germline CDR1 reads SGHTA; CDR2 reads FQGNSA. Here the CDR3 reads CASSSGFQTQYF. DNA of the CDR3: TGTGCCAGCAGCTCCGGATTTCAGACCCAGTACTTC.

The chain employs TRBV11-2 and TRBJ2-7; 8 nucleotides line up with TRBD1. Germline CDR1 is SGHAT and CDR2 is FQNNGV. The CDR3 is 14 amino acids. V lost 3 bases and J lost 5; bases outside the gene matches: 6. This chain's CDR3 is CASSFWDRSHEQYF. CDR3 nucleotides: TGTGCCAGCAGCTTCTGGGACAGGTCTCACGAGCAGTACTTC. The entire variable domain, with the rest obtained from reference TRBV11-2 and TRBJ2-7, is as follows: EAGVAQSPRYKIIEKRQSVAFWCNPISGHATLYWYQQILGQGPKLLIQFQNNGVVDDSQLPKDRFSAERLKGVDSTLKIQPAKLEDSAVYLCASSFWDRSHEQYFGPGTRLTVT.

The chain is built from TRBV19 and TRBJ1-5; 10 bases match TRBD1. The V and J ends lost 6 bases and 6 bases, in that order; junction bases with no gene match: 8. Germline V CDR1 and CDR2: LNHDA, SQIVND (reference sequence). The length of the CDR3 is 15 residues. The CDR3 reads CASSRDRGPGQPQHF. Written as DNA, the CDR3 is TGTGCCAGTAGCCGAGACAGGGGGCCTGGTCAGCCCCAGCATTTT.

The rearrangement links TRBV28 to TRBJ2-4; 10 bases map to TRBD1. Trimming at V came to 1 base and at J to 4 bases, leaving 1 base not matched to a gene. The germline CDR1 and CDR2 sequences are MDHEN and SYDVKM. This CDR3 is 15 amino acids long. CDR3: CASSLLGQGKNIQYF. CDR3 bases: TGTGCCAGCAGTTTATTGGGACAGGGGAAAAACATTCAGTACTTC.

This clone was detected only a few times. This chain connects TRBV6-1 to TRBJ2-7, with a possible D match to TRBD1 (5 bases). V lost 3 bases, J lost 5 bases, and 11 bases lay in between. The CDR3 has 13 residues. The germline gives CDR1 MNHNS, CDR2 SASEGT. The CDR3 sequence is CASSDREFDEQYF. CDR3 nucleotide sequence: TGTGCCAGCAGTGACAGGGAATTCGACGAGCAGTACTTC.

The chain uses TRBV30 and TRBJ2-2; no firm D call. This CDR3 contains 16 residues. Germline V gene sequence: CDR1 GTSNPN, CDR2 SVGIG (reference sequence). Trimming pared 2 bases from V and 0 bases from J, leaving 13 bases between. The CDR3 here is CAWSFRPQPNTGELFF. CDR3 bases: TGTGCCTGGAGTTTCCGCCCTCAGCCGAACACCGGGGAGCTGTTTTTT.

The chain employs TRBV28 and TRBJ2-7; TRBD1 aligns across 9 bases. The CDR3 length is 14 residues. From germline, CDR1 is MDHEN and CDR2 SYDVKM. V trimming: 4 bases; J trimming: 5 bases; junction bases outside the gene matches: 6. CDR3 sequence reads: CASSSGTGRNEQYF. CDR3 nucleotide sequence: TGTGCCAGCAGTTCCGGGACAGGGCGGAACGAGCAGTACTTC.

Only a few counts were recorded for this clone. This chain links TRBV28 with TRBJ1-1, with TRBD1 identical over 9 bases. Per the germline V gene, CDR1 is MDHEN and CDR2 is SYDVKM. J lost 0 bases, V lost 4 bases, and 6 bases had no gene match. The CDR3 length is 16 residues. CDR3 region: CASSSGTGRMNTEAFF. As DNA, the CDR3 is TGTGCCAGCAGTTCGGGGACAGGGCGGATGAACACTGAAGCTTTCTTT.

This clone was seen once. The chain uses TRBV5-1 and TRBJ2-1; D gene ambiguous. The CDR3 runs to 12 residues. CDR1 is SGHRS, CDR2 YFSETQ, per germline. Trimming cost V 0 bases and J 11 bases, with 9 bases left between them. CDR3 in amino acids: CASSLDGRQQFF. CDR3 bases: TGCGCCAGCAGCTTGGACGGCAGACAGCAGTTCTTC.

V is TRBV5-1 and J is TRBJ2-3, with 7 nucleotides matching TRBD2. The germline V gene has CDR1 SGHRS and CDR2 YFSETQ. V lost 0 bases to trimming and J lost 5 bases; unmatched junction nucleotides: 12. The CDR3 is made up of 17 amino acids. Written as DNA, the CDR3 is TGCGCCAGCAGCTTGGGTTGGGCGGGAGTCGATTTAGATACGCAGTATTTT. As protein: CASSLGWAGVDLDTQYF.